A selection of T cell receptor beta chains follows, all from one sample in a study of blood T cell repertoires in COVID-19. Produced via immunoSEQ multiplex PCR; TCRdb's table is partial and in-frame only. This table holds under 200,000 clones, more than 70% found once. Sequenced input: PBMCs or T cells enriched from blood (not recorded which). These receptor sequences come from a woman aged 50 to 65 in a cohort exposed to, infected with or recovered from COVID-19 (not recorded which). Each CDR3 is given with its conserved first and last residue. A D gene is named only where the DNA matches it firmly. Expanded clones get a size class; other rows say once, few or many, or leave the size out.

>TRBD1|TRBJ2-5|.|TRBV28
CASSLIGTGEETQYF
TGTGCCAGCAGTTTAATCGGGACAGGGGAAGAGACCCAGTACTTC
>.|TRBJ1-4|.|TRBV9
CASSVASRGEKLFF
TGTGCCAGCAGCGTCGCCTCCAGGGGTGAAAAACTGTTTTTT
>TRBD1|TRBJ2-3|.|TRBV7-7
CASSIGTDTDTQYF
TGTGCTAGCAGCATAGGGACAGACACAGATACGCAGTATTTT
>TRBD1|TRBJ1-5|.|TRBV19
CASSRTGDRDQPQHF
TGTGCCAGTAGTCGGACGGGGGACAGGGATCAGCCCCAGCATTTT
>.|TRBJ1-5|.|TRBV15
CATSRTPGGVQPQHF
TGTGCCACCAGCAGAACCCCAGGAGGTGTTCAGCCCCAGCATTTT
>.|TRBJ2-7|.|TRBV28
CASSLGQALMGLRNEQYF
TGTGCCAGCAGTTTGGGACAGGCCCTGATGGGACTACGTAACGAGCAGTACTTC
>.|TRBJ1-6|few|TRBV9
CASSVLGHFNSPLHF
TGTGCCAGCAGCGTATTAGGACATTTTAATTCACCCCTCCACTTT
>TRBD1|TRBJ1-6|.|TRBV6-5
CASRGGTGHNSPLHF
TGTGCCAGCAGGGGAGGGACAGGACATAATTCACCCCTCCACTTT
>.|TRBJ1-2|.|TRBV7-2
CASSPSTVNYGYTF
TGTGCCAGCAGCCCTTCGACAGTAAACTATGGCTACACCTTC
>.|TRBJ1-6|.|TRBV18
CASSPHLGYFSPLHF
TGTGCCAGCTCACCACATCTAGGTTATTTTTCACCCCTCCACTTT
>.|TRBJ1-1|.|TRBV5-1
CASSPDTLNTEAFF
TGCGCCAGCAGCCCAGACACCCTAAACACTGAAGCTTTCTTT
>TRBD2|TRBJ2-4|.|TRBV6-5
CAIASGGLKNIQYF
TGTGCCATTGCTAGCGGGGGCCTTAAAAACATTCAGTACTTC
>TRBD1|TRBJ2-7|.|TRBV28
CASSWTGGSYEQYF
TGTGCCAGCAGTTGGACAGGGGGCTCCTACGAGCAGTACTTC
>.|TRBJ2-2|.|TRBV7-9
CASSRGTGTSVTGELFF
TGTGCCAGCAGCCGAGGGACAGGGACTAGCGTCACCGGGGAGCTGTTTTTT
>.|TRBJ2-1|few|TRBV28
CASLGGLQWEQFF
TGTGCCAGCTTAGGGGGTCTACAATGGGAGCAGTTCTTC
>.|TRBJ1-1|.|TRBV27
CASSFGTKNTEAFF
TGTGCCAGCAGTTTCGGGACAAAGAACACTGAAGCTTTCTTT
>.|TRBJ1-2|.|TRBV6-1
CASSEAGRTANYGYTF
TGTGCCAGCAGTGAAGCGGGACGGACAGCTAACTATGGCTACACCTTC
>.|TRBJ1-4|.|TRBV5-6
CASSWTGVTNEKLFF
TGTGCCAGCAGCTGGACGGGGGTAACTAATGAAAAACTGTTTTTT
>TRBD2|TRBJ2-1|.|TRBV13
CASSPPRLAGVRYNEQFF
TGTGCCAGCAGCCCACCTCGACTAGCGGGAGTCCGGTACAATGAGCAGTTCTTC
>TRBD1|TRBJ1-2|.|TRBV2
CAGQGQDGYGYTF
TGTGCCGGACAGGGACAGGACGGCTATGGCTACACCTTC
>TRBD1|TRBJ1-1|.|TRBV19
CASQTEGRTGVNTEAFF
TGTGCCAGTCAAACCGAAGGGAGGACAGGAGTTAACACTGAAGCTTTCTTT
>TRBD2|TRBJ2-2|once|TRBV18
CASSSNMGLAGTGELFF
TGTGCCAGCTCATCAAACATGGGACTAGCGGGGACCGGGGAGCTGTTTTTT
>TRBD1|TRBJ1-1|.|TRBV5-1
CASSSGGSSEAFF
TGCGCCAGCAGCTCAGGGGGCTCCTCTGAAGCTTTCTTT
>TRBD2|TRBJ2-7|.|TRBV29-1
CSVEVTASGWPEQYF
TGCAGCGTTGAAGTTACGGCTAGCGGGTGGCCCGAGCAGTACTTC
>TRBD1|TRBJ2-3|.|TRBV2
CASSFDRGTDTQYF
TGTGCCAGCAGTTTCGACAGGGGCACAGATACGCAGTATTTT
>.|TRBJ2-5|.|TRBV28
CASSPQRRHTIGETQYF
TGTGCCAGCAGTCCCCAGCGACGGCACACAATCGGAGAGACCCAGTACTTC
>.|TRBJ1-3|.|TRBV28
CASSLAGSGNTIYF
TGTGCCAGCAGTTTAGCAGGGTCTGGAAACACCATATATTTT
>TRBD1|TRBJ1-5|.|TRBV28
CASSFYLSGTGANQPQHF
TGTGCCAGCAGTTTTTATCTGTCCGGGACAGGGGCAAATCAGCCCCAGCATTTT
>TRBD2|TRBJ2-1|.|TRBV5-1
CASRTTGGPYEQFF
TGCGCCAGCAGAACGACGGGAGGGCCGTATGAGCAGTTCTTC
>.|TRBJ1-5|.|TRBV19
CASRPPDRPFQHF
TGTGCCAGTAGGCCACCCGACAGGCCATTCCAGCATTTT
>TRBD1|TRBJ2-5|once|TRBV5-4
CASSARGLGTQYF
TGTGCCAGCAGCGCCAGGGGGCTTGGGACCCAGTACTTC
>TRBD2|TRBJ2-5|.|TRBV5-4
CASSLKTSGRAGETQYF
TGTGCCAGCAGCCTGAAGACTAGCGGGAGGGCCGGGGAGACCCAGTACTTC
>.|TRBJ2-7|.|TRBV28
CASSPSDSYEQYF
TGTGCCAGCAGCCCTAGCGACAGCTACGAGCAGTACTTC
>TRBD1|TRBJ1-6|.|TRBV19
CASSATTGVGSPLHF
TGTGCCAGTAGTGCCACGACAGGGGTGGGCTCACCCCTCCACTTT
>TRBD1|TRBJ1-3|.|TRBV5-4
CASSFPDRGGNTIYF
TGTGCCAGCAGCTTCCCGGACAGGGGCGGAAACACCATATATTTT
>TRBD1|TRBJ1-2|.|TRBV4-1
CASSQVRGLDGYTF
TGCGCCAGCAGCCAAGTAAGGGGGCTCGATGGCTACACCTTC
>TRBD1|TRBJ2-1|.|TRBV25-1
CASSEQGVNEQFF
TGTGCCAGCAGTGAACAGGGGGTCAATGAGCAGTTCTTC
>.|TRBJ1-5|.|TRBV2
CASSRDSQGQPQHF
TGTGCCAGCAGTCGGGACTCGCAAGGGCAGCCCCAGCATTTT
>TRBD1|TRBJ1-1|.|TRBV3-1/TRBV3-2
CASSHGQGNTEAFF
TGTGCCAGCAGCCACGGACAGGGGAACACTGAAGCTTTCTTT
>.|TRBJ1-1|.|TRBV28
CASSIKYTGNTEAFF
TGTGCCAGCAGTATTAAGTACACGGGGAACACTGAAGCTTTCTTT
>.|TRBJ1-1|.|TRBV19
CASSTTDRTHTEAFF
TGTGCCAGTAGTACCACTGACAGGACGCACACTGAAGCTTTCTTT
>.|TRBJ2-1|.|TRBV27
CASSSPLAQEQFF
TGTGCCAGCAGTTCCCCTCTAGCCCAGGAGCAGTTCTTC
>.|TRBJ1-5|.|TRBV28
CASRSDTGITNQPQHF
TGTGCCAGCCGATCCGACACGGGGATCACTAATCAGCCCCAGCATTTT
>TRBD1|TRBJ2-3|.|TRBV6-2/TRBV6-3
CASSRGTGALTDTQYF
TGTGCCAGCAGCCGGGGGACAGGGGCCCTCACAGATACGCAGTATTTT
>TRBD1|TRBJ1-1|.|TRBV7-2
CASSHTGETEAFF
TGTGCCAGCAGCCATACAGGGGAGACTGAAGCTTTCTTT
>TRBD1|TRBJ1-2|.|TRBV28
CASQPVQGAPGYTF
TGTGCCAGTCAACCGGTTCAGGGGGCGCCCGGCTACACCTTC
>.|TRBJ1-1|.|TRBV7-6
CASSLVATNTEAFF
TGTGCCAGCAGCTTAGTAGCTACGAACACTGAAGCTTTCTTT
>TRBD2|TRBJ2-7|.|TRBV7-2
CASSLVAGGILEQYF
TGTGCCAGCAGCTTAGTAGCGGGGGGTATTCTCGAGCAGTACTTC
>TRBD2|TRBJ2-1|.|TRBV2
CASSQRGGVEQFF
TGTGCCAGCAGTCAAAGGGGAGGGGTCGAGCAGTTCTTC